This T cell receptor beta chain was sequenced for a study of shared clonotypes between healthy human individuals. Background on the study: CD4 naive and memory got three plates each, CD8 naive two, CD8 memory one.

Recent acute infections and vaccinations were absent in the healthy HIV-negative adult donors. Investigators divided CD4+ cells into CD45RA+ naive and CD45RA-negative memory subsets. For this clone: Its matching antigen is unknown.

Points from the study as a whole: Generation probability values for non-shared clonotypes were lower than those for clonotypes shared by all four donors.

Looked up from germline, CDR1 is SGHTA and CDR2 is FQGNSA. The CDR3 totals 15 residues. J gave up 2 bases and V 6 bases, and 9 bases lay outside the gene matches. TCRdb's copy holds only in-frame clones and misses some; the assay was immunoSEQ multiplex PCR. The table shows 2 million to 3 million clones, with roughly 93% occurring only once. The sample was naive CD4+ T cells from PBMCs. Subset reported: CD45RA+ positively selected. This chain connects TRBV7-2 to TRBJ1-2, with 7 bases lining up with TRBD1. This receptor was obtained from a man aged 18 to 30 in good health. Some clones in this sample may be carry-over from other donors' samples. CDR3 bases: TGTGCCAGCAGACGGGACAGACTCCTGAACTATGGCTACACCTTC. Protein sequence: CASRRDRLLNYGYTF.